This T cell receptor beta chain is from a study of technical replicates of blood from a handful of donors. The CDR3 totals 14 residues. Losses at the gene ends were 3 bases for V and 7 bases for J; bases not matched to a gene: 4. Germline V gives CDR1 MGHDK, CDR2 SYGVNS. Method: immunoSEQ multiplex PCR; TCRdb's copy keeps in-frame clones and lacks some. The table lists approximately 73,000 clones, 93% of them singletons. Sequenced material: T cells isolated from PBMCs. The clonotype originates from a human donor in good health. The chain joins TRBV25-1 to TRBJ2-3; TRBD2 agrees at 10 bases. This CDR3 is CASSEASGSYTQYF. Written as DNA, the CDR3 is TGTGCCAGCAGTGAGGCTAGCGGGAGTTATACGCAGTATTTT.